A selection of T cell receptor beta chains follows, all from one sample in a study of naive and memory T cell subsets. TCRdb reprocessed the UMI-ligation and nested PCR reads with MiXCR, giving one entry per CDR3 protein. The table has around 160,000 distinct CDR3 sequences, approximately 17% seen once. Material for sequencing was naive CD4+ T cells from blood. The source is a human donor in good health. Both conserved end residues are part of each CDR3. Each record gives: clone size, CDR3 length, J gene, V gene, D gene, CDR3 DNA, CDR3 protein. A D gene is named only where the DNA matches it firmly. Clone size appears in some rows only: once, few, many, or a class for an expanded clone.

>NA|14|TRBJ2-3|TRBV20-1|TRBD1
TGCAGTGCAGGCGGACAGGGGTTCACAGATACGCAGTATTTT
CSAGGQGFTDTQYF
>many|14|TRBJ1-5|TRBV20-1|NA
TGCAGTGCCACGGGGAAGGCCGGCAATCAGCCCCAGCATTTT
CSATGKAGNQPQHF
>NA|15|TRBJ1-1|TRBV24-1|NA
TGTGCCACCAGTGATAGCGTGGCCCGCGGGACTGAAGCTTTCTTT
CATSDSVARGTEAFF
>few|14|TRBJ2-3|TRBV29-1|TRBD2
TGCAGCGTTTCCGGGACTACCACCACAGATACGCAGTATTTT
CSVSGTTTTDTQYF
>NA|16|TRBJ2-1|TRBV6-6|TRBD2
TGTGCCAGCAGTTGGCTTAGGCTAGCGGGGCGAAGAGAGCAGTTCTTC
CASSWLRLAGRREQFF
>few|16|TRBJ2-1|TRBV5-1|TRBD2
TGCGCCAGCAGCTTGCCGAGCGGGAGAAACTACAATGAGCAGTTCTTC
CASSLPSGRNYNEQFF
>few|12|TRBJ2-5|TRBV2|NA
TGTGCCAGCAGTGTCCTGTCGGGGACCCAGTACTTC
CASSVLSGTQYF
>many|15|TRBJ2-1|TRBV5-4|TRBD2
TGTGCCAGCAGCCTACTAGCGGGAGCCTCCAATGAGCAGTTCTTC
CASSLLAGASNEQFF
>NA|16|TRBJ1-5|TRBV6-2/TRBV6-3|TRBD1
TGTGCCAGCAGTTACATCCCGGGACAGATTGATCAGCCCCAGCATTTT
CASSYIPGQIDQPQHF
>NA|14|TRBJ2-7|TRBV29-1|TRBD2
TGCAGCGTTGCACCGGCTAGCGGGGGTTACGAGCAGTACTTC
CSVAPASGGYEQYF
>NA|16|TRBJ2-7|TRBV6-2/TRBV6-3|NA
TGTGCCAGCACGCCTCCTGGGGGACACCAGACCTACGAGCAGTACTTC
CASTPPGGHQTYEQYF
>few|16|TRBJ2-7|TRBV4-1|TRBD1
TGCGCCAGCAGCCAAGTCACCGGGACAGGGAGCTACGAGCAGTACTTC
CASSQVTGTGSYEQYF
>NA|12|TRBJ1-1|TRBV7-2|NA
TGTGCCAGCAGCTTAAACCTGGGAGAAGCTTTCTTT
CASSLNLGEAFF
>few|16|TRBJ2-1|TRBV18|TRBD1
TGTGCCAGCTCACCCCTGGGACAGGGGAACTACAATGAGCAGTTCTTC
CASSPLGQGNYNEQFF
>NA|12|TRBJ1-2|TRBV15|NA
TGTGCCACCAGCAGAGCTAACTATGGCTACACCTTC
CATSRANYGYTF
>NA|20|TRBJ2-6|TRBV9|NA
TGTGCCAGCAGCGTAGATTGGGGGGAGGATCGGGCAAGCTGGGCCAACGTCCTGACTTTC
CASSVDWGEDRASWANVLTF
>NA|13|TRBJ1-5|TRBV20-1|NA
TGCAGTGCTAGAGTATCGGGGGCCCAGCCCCAGCATTTT
CSARVSGAQPQHF
>NA|18|TRBJ2-7|TRBV6-1|TRBD2
TGTGCCAGCAGTGAAAGGGCGAGAGGCGGGAGGGCCACCTACGAGCAGTACTTC
CASSERARGGRATYEQYF
>few|16|TRBJ1-2|TRBV10-1|TRBD1
TGCGCCAGCAGTCGCTCCCCTGGACAGGATAGCTATGGCTACACCTTC
CASSRSPGQDSYGYTF
>NA|14|TRBJ2-1|TRBV3-1|NA
TGTGCCAGCAGCCAAGTCCCCCTCTACAATGAGCAGTTCTTC
CASSQVPLYNEQFF
>NA|16|TRBJ2-1|TRBV7-9|NA
TGTGCCCCGGGGGTGGTCGTGGGAGTCGGCTACAATGAGCAGTTCTTC
CAPGVVVGVGYNEQFF
>NA|14|TRBJ2-7|TRBV7-2|TRBD1
TGTGCCAGCAGCGGGACAGTGAATAGATACGAGCAGTACTTC
CASSGTVNRYEQYF
>many|16|TRBJ2-3|TRBV4-1|NA
TGCGCCAGCAGCCAAGATCTGGCTATAGGCACAGATACGCAGTATTTT
CASSQDLAIGTDTQYF
>NA|14|TRBJ2-2|TRBV9|NA
TGTGCCAGAAGCGTAGGGCCGCGGACCGGGGAGCTGTTTTTT
CARSVGPRTGELFF
>NA|17|TRBJ2-1|TRBV19|NA
TGTGCCAGTAGTATAGTCGGCGGAGGCGCGGTCTACAATGAGCAGTTCTTC
CASSIVGGGAVYNEQFF
>NA|15|TRBJ2-1|TRBV12-3/TRBV12-4|TRBD2
TGTGCCAGCAGTCTAAGACTAGCGGGAGCCAATGAGCAGTTCTTC
CASSLRLAGANEQFF
>NA|18|TRBJ2-3|TRBV12-3/TRBV12-4|NA
TGTGCCAGCAGTTTTTCTCGTGGGTACCCGGGGACCACAGATACGCAGTATTTT
CASSFSRGYPGTTDTQYF
>many|15|TRBJ2-5|TRBV20-1|TRBD1
TGCAGTGCTAGACAAGACAGGGTTCGGGAAGAGACCCAGTACTTC
CSARQDRVREETQYF
>few|15|TRBJ1-2|TRBV6-5|NA
TGTGCCAGCTCCCGGGAAGTAACAACTAACTATGGCTACACCTTC
CASSREVTTNYGYTF
>NA|18|TRBJ2-2|TRBV19|TRBD1
TGTGCCAGTAGTATAATCCGGGACAGGACTGCGAAGACCGGGGAGCTGTTTTTT
CASSIIRDRTAKTGELFF
>NA|15|TRBJ2-7|TRBV6-1|NA
TGTGCCAGCAGTGAAGGGGGCTACTGGGGCCTCGAGCAGTACTTC
CASSEGGYWGLEQYF
>few|15|TRBJ2-7|TRBV2|TRBD1
TGTGCCAGCAGCCTGGGACAGGGGGCGCGCCACGAGCAGTACTTC
CASSLGQGARHEQYF
>few|14|TRBJ1-5|TRBV7-9|TRBD1
TGTGCCAGCAGTAGACAGGGGGCGCATCAGCCCCAGCATTTT
CASSRQGAHQPQHF
>NA|15|TRBJ2-7|TRBV11-1|TRBD1
TGTGCCAGCAGCTTACGGGGACAGGGAACCTACGAGCAGTACTTC
CASSLRGQGTYEQYF
>few|15|TRBJ2-3|TRBV6-2/TRBV6-3|TRBD2
TGTGCCAGCACCGAAGCGGGAGGTTACACAGATACGCAGTATTTT
CASTEAGGYTDTQYF
>few|14|TRBJ2-1|TRBV19|NA
TGTGCCAGTAGTGAACCCACTAGGGGCAATGAGCAGTTCTTC
CASSEPTRGNEQFF
>many|12|TRBJ1-1|TRBV10-1|NA
TGCGCCAGCAGTGAAACGCAGGCTGAAGCTTTCTTT
CASSETQAEAFF
>many|15|TRBJ2-7|TRBV12-3/TRBV12-4|TRBD2
TGTGCCAGCAGTTTTCCGGGACTAGCGGGAGACGAGCAGTACTTC
CASSFPGLAGDEQYF
>NA|12|TRBJ2-7|TRBV6-6|NA
TGTGCCAGCAGTTCGCAGGCCTACGAGCAGTACTTC
CASSSQAYEQYF
>few|14|TRBJ1-5|TRBV25-1|NA
TGTGCCAGCGGGCATGGAGTGGGCAATCAGCCCCAGCATTTT
CASGHGVGNQPQHF
>few|14|TRBJ2-5|TRBV7-1|TRBD1
TGTGCCAGCAGCTCACTGGACAGGGGAGAGACCCAGTACTTC
CASSSLDRGETQYF